This entry features one TCR beta chain sequence. The data belong to a study of graft-versus-host responses after intestinal transplantation. Study as a whole: In this cohort, recipients had multivisceral, liver-intestinal, or isolated intestinal transplants. The recipients all started with anti-thymocyte globulin induction and then took tacrolimus and steroids for around three years.

The authors plated roughly 200,000 CFSE-labeled responder cells with roughly 200,000 irradiated, violet-dye-labeled stimulator cells. Sorting was performed after the reaction on proliferating CFSE-low CD3+CD4+ and CD3+CD8+ responders. Libraries were prepared by immunoSEQ multiplex PCR; TCRdb keeps only in-frame clonotypes and omits some of them. The sample shows 15,000 to 19,000 clones, 30% to 35% of them seen only once. The receptor was isolated from a human patient who received an intestinal transplant. The specimen was alloreactive CD4+ T cells from a mixed lymphocyte reaction culture, collected before intestinal transplant. The subset: CFSE-low proliferating T cells sorted from approximately 6-day pre-transplant mixed lymphocyte reaction (GvH or HvG direction).

The DNA of the CDR3 is TGTGCCAGCTCACCGGGCAGGGATTGGTCAGATACGCAGTATTTT. It translates to CASSPGRDWSDTQYF. The V gene is TRBV18, the J gene TRBJ2-3, with D perhaps matching TRBD1 (5 bases). CDR1 is KGHSH and CDR2 is LQKENI in the germline V gene. Trimming took off 3 bases at V and 4 bases at J, with 14 bases between the two ends. This CDR3 contains 15 residues.